This T cell receptor beta chain stems from a study of neoadjuvant nivolumab and ipilimumab in lung cancer. General study findings and limits: Resected tumors had greater TCR richness and clonality than uninvolved lung. A small number of samples were TCR sequenced. Pretherapy blood TCR richness correlated positively with resected tumor richness. TCR clonality did not significantly correlate with pathologic tumor regression.

Libraries were prepared by immunoSEQ multiplex PCR; TCRdb keeps only in-frame clonotypes and omits some of them. The profile shows under 50,000 clones, approximately 90% of them singletons. With regard to this clone: Its antigen is unidentified.

V lost 5 bases to trimming and J lost 4 bases, with 10 bases between them. Germline V lookup: CDR1 SGHRS, CDR2 YFSETQ. The CDR3 has 12 amino acids. The clonotype was recovered from an adult with non-small cell lung cancer. Some clones in this sample may be carry-over from other donors' samples. The source material was blood, sampled before neoadjuvant nivolumab, alone or with ipilimumab. The chain recombines TRBV5-1 with TRBJ2-7; D could derive from TRBD1 or TRBD2 (5 bases each). DNA for the CDR3: TGCGCCAGCAGAAGGGACGTGTACGAGCAGTACTTC. It specifies CASRRDVYEQYF.